Listed below are T cell receptor beta chains from one sample, sequenced in a study of shared clonotypes between healthy human individuals. Generated by immunoSEQ multiplex PCR, the TCRdb table keeps only in-frame clones and is missing some. The repertoire holds hundreds of thousands of clones, roughly 87% seen once, with 15% to 20% in the top ten. The sample taken for sequencing was memory CD8+ T cells sorted from blood. The receptors were gathered from a man between 18 and 29 years old in good health. Each CDR3 is given with its conserved first and last residue. D genes are given only for firm matches. Only some rows state a clone size, as once, few, many or a class for expanded clones.

CDR3nt	CDR3aa	abundance	v_gene	j_gene	d_gene
TGTGCCAGCAGCTTAGTTGGAGGGGGCTCCTACGAGCAGTACTTC	CASSLVGGGSYEQYF	NA	TRBV7-9	TRBJ2-7	NA
TGTGCCAGCAGCCTGAGCTCCTACGAGCAGTACTTC	CASSLSSYEQYF	once	TRBV5-4	TRBJ2-7	NA
TGTGCCAGCAGTACGAGTCGAGTGGTAGGTTCACCCCTCCACTTT	CASSTSRVVGSPLHF	NA	TRBV2	TRBJ1-6	NA
TGTGCCAGCAGCTTAACTACAGGGACTATCACTGAAGCTTTCTTT	CASSLTTGTITEAFF	NA	TRBV7-3	TRBJ1-1	NA
TGTGCCAGCAGTGCCAACCGGACGCCCTTACAACTATCCACCTTC	CASSANRTPLQLSTF	NA	TRBV6-1	TRBJ1-2	NA
TGCGCCAGCAGCGTGGACAGGCAAAGCACAGATACGCAGTATTTT	CASSVDRQSTDTQYF	once	TRBV10-2	TRBJ2-3	TRBD1
TGCGCCAGCAGCCAAGATAGGAACAGGGGAAGCTCCTACAATGAGCAGTTCTTC	CASSQDRNRGSSYNEQFF	NA	TRBV4-3	TRBJ2-1	TRBD1
TGTGCCAGCAGCGCAGGGTTCTCCTACAATGAGCAGTTCTTC	CASSAGFSYNEQFF	NA	TRBV9	TRBJ2-1	NA
TGTGCCAGCAGTGATTGGGGTTCCAACTATGGCTACACCTTC	CASSDWGSNYGYTF	NA	TRBV25-1	TRBJ1-2	NA
TGTGCCAGCAGCCCACCTCCCGGGGGTAGGCGGATGAACACTGAAGCTTTCTTT	CASSPPPGGRRMNTEAFF	once	TRBV7-9	TRBJ1-1	NA
TGTGCCAGCAGCCACCGGGCAGGGGGCTACAATGAGCAGTTCTTC	CASSHRAGGYNEQFF	NA	TRBV7-6	TRBJ2-1	TRBD1
TGTGCCAGCAGTTACGCGGGACTACCCTACACCGGGGAGCTGTTTTTT	CASSYAGLPYTGELFF	NA	TRBV6-5	TRBJ2-2	TRBD2
TGTGCCAGCAGCCTCTCGGAGCGACCCTACGAGCAGTACTTC	CASSLSERPYEQYF	NA	TRBV9	TRBJ2-7	NA
TGTGCCAGCAGTGTGGGAGCTAGCGGACCCTTAAAAAACAATGAGCAGTTCTTC	CASSVGASGPLKNNEQFF	NA	TRBV2	TRBJ2-1	TRBD2
TGCAGCGTTGAAGGGGGGGAGTTGGACTATGGCTACACCTTC	CSVEGGELDYGYTF	NA	TRBV29-1	TRBJ1-2	NA
TGTGCCAGCTCACCACCCGTCGGGGGTCGAAATCAGCCCCAGCATTTT	CASSPPVGGRNQPQHF	NA	TRBV18	TRBJ1-5	NA